The T cell receptor beta chain under discussion was sequenced for a study of T cell responses to AZD1222 COVID-19 vaccine. In regard to this clone: Its specificity is unknown.

Broader study findings: A mostly white British donor set with more females was recruited, and clonal diversity was possibly underestimated. Among those given AZD1222, only 5 to 7 were seropositive at baseline. Nearly half of unique spike-specific TCRs reportedly avoided B.1.351 and B.1.1.7 mutated regions.

Whether given at about 4 or about 12 weeks, second doses were pooled. Clones were read by immunoSEQ multiplex PCR, and TCRdb kept only the in-frame ones, dropping some. The table has 40,000 to 55,000 clones, 80% to 90% seen once; the top ten hold 5.5% to 7%. The ends lost 2 bases at V and 2 bases at J; junction bases unmatched: 3. This CDR3 has 15 amino acids. Germline CDR1 SGHRS, CDR2 YFSETQ. This specimen was peripheral blood, taken 28 days after the second AZD1222 dose. J is TRBJ2-1 and V is TRBV5-1; 8 bases line up with TRBD1. The origin of this receptor is an adult who received the AZD1222 COVID-19 vaccine. CDR3 DNA: TGCGCCAGCAGCTTAGTACAGGGGGCCTACAATGAGCAGTTCTTC. Translated, it gives CASSLVQGAYNEQFF.